These 7 T cell receptor beta chains were sequenced from one sample in a study of cytomegalovirus exposure and HLA in healthy donors. PCR employed 60 Vbeta and 13 Jbeta primers. Some clones are missing from TCRdb's copy, which holds only in-frame ones; the method was immunoSEQ multiplex PCR. The sample has some 110,000 clones, about 80% seen once; the top ten hold 5.8%. Sequenced material: PBMCs. The receptors stem from a man aged 60-69 years in good health and CMV-seropositive.

The chain recombines TRBV11-1 with TRBJ2-4; TRBD1 aligns across 9 bases. The CDR3 has 11 residues. CDR1 and CDR2 (germline): SGHAT, FQDESV (reference sequence). With V trimmed by 8 bases and J by 8 bases, 1 base remained unmatched. This CDR3 is CASRTGDIQYF. CDR3 DNA: TGTGCCAGCCGGACAGGGGACATTCAGTACTTC.

This chain joins TRBV7-2 and TRBJ1-5; D perhaps matches TRBD1 (5 bases). Per the germline V gene, CDR1 is SGHTA and CDR2 is FQGNSA. The ends were cut back, 3 bases at V and 5 bases at J, with 11 bases in the middle. The CDR3 is made up of 14 amino acids. CDR3 residues: CASSFRGGDQPQHF. The CDR3 nucleotides read TGTGCCAGCAGCTTTCGGGGGGGGGATCAGCCCCAGCATTTT.

The chain joins TRBV5-6 to TRBJ1-2; D possibly corresponds to TRBD1 (5 bases). Germline V gene data show CDR1 as SGHDT and CDR2 as YYEEEE. CDR3 length: 13 residues. V shed 6 bases and J shed 8 bases, with 17 bases lying between them. The CDR3 here is CASTLWGEEGYTF. The CDR3 DNA follows: TGTGCCAGCACCCTTTGGGGGGAGGAAGGCTACACCTTC.

The rearrangement joins TRBV28 to TRBJ1-3; D ambiguous. The germline V and J ends were trimmed by 5 bases and 0 bases, with 11 bases remaining between them. The CDR3 has 15 amino acids. Germline V CDR1 and CDR2: MDHEN, SYDVKM. The CDR3 protein is CASSRRESSGNTIYF. Written as DNA, the CDR3 is TGTGCCAGCAGTCGAAGAGAGTCCTCTGGAAACACCATATATTTT.

This chain connects TRBV13 to TRBJ1-1; no reliable D call. Trimming took off 0 bases at V and 4 bases at J, with 9 bases between the two ends. CDR1 and CDR2 from the germline V gene are PRHDT and FYEKMQ (reference sequence). The CDR3 is 14 residues long. The CDR3 region is CASSLGLRGTEAFF. CDR3 bases: TGTGCCAGCAGCTTAGGTCTGCGGGGCACTGAAGCTTTCTTT.

This clone was counted a few times. The CDR3 nucleotides are TGTGCCAGCAGCCGCGGTAGCGGGCTACGAGGGACTGAAGCTTTCTTT. Protein sequence: CASSRGSGLRGTEAFF. V gene TRBV27 combines with J gene TRBJ1-1; D remains ambiguous. CDR3 length: 16 residues. V was cut by 6 bases and J by 5 bases, with 22 bases left in between. The V gene's germline CDR1 is MNHEY and CDR2 SMNVEV (reference sequence).

The chain carries TRBV6-5 and TRBJ1-2; tentatively, D is TRBD1 (6 bases). The germline CDR1 and CDR2 sequences are MNHEY and SVGAGI. Trimming stripped 5 bases from V and 2 bases from J, with 12 bases between. The CDR3 loop spans 14 amino acids. The CDR3 DNA is TGTGCCAGCAGTGAGGGGGTAGGAAACTATGGCTACACCTTC. Protein product: CASSEGVGNYGYTF.